The TCR beta chain described here comes from a study of cytomegalovirus exposure and HLA in healthy donors. About the study: There were 88 million or so unique TCRs (from HLA-typed donors) in an early data release.

V was pared by 7 bases and J by 4 bases, with 6 bases of the junction left unmatched. The length of the CDR3 is 14 residues. The germline CDR1 and CDR2 sequences are LNHDA and SQIVND (reference sequence). The PCR ran on 60 Vbeta and 13 Jbeta primers. The assay was immunoSEQ multiplex PCR, and TCRdb's table has in-frame clones only and misses some. The repertoire holds about 83,000 clones, about 81% seen once, with around 4.2% in the top ten. Sequencing used PBMCs. The TCR was taken from a man between 60 and 75 years old in good health and CMV-seronegative. J is TRBJ1-3 and V is TRBV19; 8 bases map to TRBD1. The CDR3 DNA reads as TGTGCCAGTATCATGACAGGGGTAGGAAACACCATATATTTT. Translated: CASIMTGVGNTIYF.